A selection of T cell receptor beta chains follows, all from one sample in a study of T-cell reconstitution after alpha-beta-depleted transplantation in children. TCRdb itself ran the PCR reads through MiXCR, one entry per CDR3 protein. This table holds 440,000 or so distinct CDR3 sequences, 43% found once. The specimen was PBMCs, collected before TCRalphabeta/CD19-depleted stem cell transplant. Receptors were obtained from a girl aged 2-10 years with aplastic anemia, due to receive a stem cell transplant. Both conserved end residues are part of each CDR3. D genes are given only for firm matches. Size values are once, few and many counts, or a class for expanded clones, and some rows have none.

D gene,clone size,V gene,J gene,CDR3 protein,CDR3 DNA
.,once,TRBV27,TRBJ2-1,CASSRQRPNEQFF,TGTGCCAGCTCAAGACAACGACCTAATGAGCAGTTCTTC
TRBD2,.,TRBV24-1,TRBJ2-3,CATSDAGTSGGYTDTQYF,TGTGCCACCAGTGATGCCGGGACTAGCGGAGGGTACACAGATACGCAGTATTTT
.,few,TRBV6-2/TRBV6-3,TRBJ2-3,CASSYEWSTRLSYTDTQYF,TGTGCCAGCAGTTACGAATGGAGTACACGGCTCTCTTACACAGATACGCAGTATTTT
.,many,TRBV20-1,TRBJ1-6,CSARDPSSSYNSPLHF,TGCAGTGCTAGAGATCCCAGTAGCTCCTATAATTCACCCCTCCACTTT
TRBD2,.,TRBV12-3/TRBV12-4,TRBJ2-3,CAATSGGSDTQYF,TGTGCCGCAACTAGCGGGGGATCAGATACGCAGTATTTT
.,many,TRBV7-7,TRBJ2-7,CASTPDGTLDEQYF,TGTGCTAGCACCCCCGACGGGACTCTGGACGAGCAGTACTTC
.,few,TRBV20-1,TRBJ1-1,CSATNLGDTEAFF,TGCAGTGCTACAAATTTGGGGGACACTGAAGCTTTCTTT
TRBD2,few,TRBV20-1,TRBJ2-2,CSASPSGRANTGELFF,TGCAGTGCTAGTCCCAGCGGGAGGGCGAACACCGGGGAGCTGTTTTTT
.,.,TRBV10-3,TRBJ1-3,CAISTFETGNTIYF,TGTGCCATCAGTACATTTGAAACTGGAAACACCATATATTTT
TRBD2,.,TRBV10-3,TRBJ2-1,CAINRLAGMNEQFF,TGTGCCATCAATCGACTAGCGGGGATGAATGAGCAGTTCTTC
.,.,TRBV20-1,TRBJ2-1,CSASDRPYNEQFF,TGCAGTGCTTCCGACAGGCCCTACAATGAGCAGTTCTTC
.,once,TRBV12-3/TRBV12-4,TRBJ1-4,CASSTGPGGEKLFF,TGTGCCAGCAGTACGGGGCCTGGGGGGGAAAAACTGTTTTTT
TRBD1,many,TRBV5-1,TRBJ1-1,CASSPGDREVNEAFF,TGCGCCAGCAGCCCAGGGGACAGGGAAGTGAATGAAGCTTTCTTT
.,.,TRBV29-1,TRBJ2-2,CSVKGLTGELFF,TGCAGCGTTAAGGGTCTCACCGGGGAGCTGTTTTTT
.,.,TRBV5-1,TRBJ2-1,CASSFGRSGDEQFF,TGCGCCAGCAGCTTCGGGCGCTCTGGCGATGAGCAGTTCTTC
.,few,TRBV29-1,TRBJ2-2,CSVLHGPGELFF,TGCAGCGTTTTACATGGCCCGGGGGAGCTGTTTTTT
TRBD2,.,TRBV20-1,TRBJ2-3,CSAASVAGGPEDTQYF,TGCAGTGCTGCCTCCGTAGCGGGAGGTCCGGAAGATACGCAGTATTTT
.,few,TRBV6-5,TRBJ1-3,CASSYGGRGNTIYF,TGTGCCAGCAGTTACGGGGGGAGAGGAAACACCATATATTTT
.,.,TRBV10-1,TRBJ2-1,CASSESGAGYNEQFF,TGCGCCAGCAGTGAGTCCGGAGCGGGTTACAATGAGCAGTTCTTC
.,.,TRBV20-1,TRBJ2-7,CSARTLKNVYEQYF,TGCAGTGCTAGGACCCTTAAAAACGTCTACGAGCAGTACTTC